This is a list of T cell receptor beta chains from one sample in a study of shared clonotypes between healthy human individuals. Data came from immunoSEQ multiplex PCR; TCRdb stores just in-frame clones and leaves some out. This sample has nearly 2 million clones, with about 95% found just once. The material sequenced was naive CD8+ T cells sorted from blood. The receptors stem from a man aged 18-30 years in good health. Both conserved end residues are part of each CDR3. D genes are given only for firm matches. Size tells how often a clone was seen (once, few, many) or the class of an expanded clone, and some rows leave it out.

clone_size: .
j_call: TRBJ2-7
v_call: TRBV4-3
d_call: .
cdr3_aa: CASSHRRDSYEQYF
cdr3_nt: TGCGCCAGCAGCCATAGACGGGATTCCTACGAGCAGTACTTC

clone_size: once
j_call: TRBJ2-7
v_call: TRBV4-1
d_call: .
cdr3_aa: CASSHGTPFSYEQYF
cdr3_nt: TGCGCCAGCAGCCACGGGACACCTTTCTCCTACGAGCAGTACTTC

clone_size: .
j_call: TRBJ1-1
v_call: TRBV6-5
d_call: .
cdr3_aa: CASSYGSNTEAFF
cdr3_nt: TGTGCCAGCAGTTACGGCTCGAACACTGAAGCTTTCTTT

clone_size: .
j_call: TRBJ1-1
v_call: TRBV27
d_call: .
cdr3_aa: CASSLSATPGTEAFF
cdr3_nt: TGTGCCAGCAGTTTATCGGCCACCCCGGGGACTGAAGCTTTCTTT

clone_size: once
j_call: TRBJ2-1
v_call: TRBV9
d_call: .
cdr3_aa: CASSVGSSGTYNEQFF
cdr3_nt: TGTGCCAGCAGCGTAGGTAGTAGCGGAACCTACAATGAGCAGTTCTTC

clone_size: .
j_call: TRBJ1-1
v_call: TRBV6-7
d_call: .
cdr3_aa: CASSYPHEGISGTEAFF
cdr3_nt: TGTGCCAGCAGTTACCCCCACGAAGGAATAAGTGGCACTGAAGCTTTCTTT

clone_size: .
j_call: TRBJ2-7
v_call: TRBV15
d_call: TRBD1
cdr3_aa: CATSGGGGTGYEQYF
cdr3_nt: TGTGCCACCAGCGGAGGGGGCGGGACAGGGTACGAGCAGTACTTC

clone_size: .
j_call: TRBJ1-1
v_call: TRBV7-6
d_call: .
cdr3_aa: CASSLKSNTEAFF
cdr3_nt: TGTGCCAGCAGCTTAAAGTCAAACACTGAAGCTTTCTTT

clone_size: .
j_call: TRBJ1-2
v_call: TRBV13
d_call: .
cdr3_aa: CASSPEGPYGYTF
cdr3_nt: TGTGCCAGCAGCCCCGAGGGGCCCTATGGCTACACCTTC

clone_size: .
j_call: TRBJ2-4
v_call: TRBV29-1
d_call: .
cdr3_aa: CSVEDLGKNIQYF
cdr3_nt: TGCAGCGTTGAAGATCTCGGCAAAAACATTCAGTACTTC

clone_size: once
j_call: TRBJ2-7
v_call: TRBV28
d_call: .
cdr3_aa: CASSFLAGAYEQYF
cdr3_nt: TGTGCCAGCAGTTTTCTAGCAGGGGCTTACGAGCAGTACTTC

clone_size: .
j_call: TRBJ2-7
v_call: TRBV4-3
d_call: .
cdr3_aa: CASSQGVGSYEQYF
cdr3_nt: TGCGCCAGCAGCCAAGGAGTGGGCTCCTACGAGCAGTACTTC

clone_size: .
j_call: TRBJ2-5
v_call: TRBV14
d_call: .
cdr3_aa: CASSQPRAEETQYF
cdr3_nt: TGTGCCAGCAGCCAACCCAGAGCAGAAGAGACCCAGTACTTC

clone_size: .
j_call: TRBJ2-7
v_call: TRBV5-8
d_call: TRBD1
cdr3_aa: CASSQGQGTREQYF
cdr3_nt: TGTGCCAGCAGCCAGGGACAGGGTACGAGGGAGCAGTACTTC

clone_size: .
j_call: TRBJ2-1
v_call: TRBV27
d_call: .
cdr3_aa: CASSRDGPYNEQFF
cdr3_nt: TGTGCCAGCAGTCGGGACGGCCCCTACAATGAGCAGTTCTTC

clone_size: .
j_call: TRBJ2-7
v_call: TRBV1
d_call: .
cdr3_aa: CTSSRRSYEQYF
cdr3_nt: TGCACCAGCAGTAGGAGGTCCTACGAGCAGTACTTC

clone_size: .
j_call: TRBJ1-6
v_call: TRBV9
d_call: .
cdr3_aa: CASSNRGELNSPLHF
cdr3_nt: TGTGCCAGCAGCAACCGAGGGGAACTGAATTCACCCCTCCACTTT

clone_size: .
j_call: TRBJ1-2
v_call: TRBV7-9
d_call: .
cdr3_aa: CASSDRGGIIGYTF
cdr3_nt: TGTGCCAGCAGCGATAGGGGGGGTATTATAGGCTACACCTTC

clone_size: .
j_call: TRBJ2-7
v_call: TRBV4-1
d_call: .
cdr3_aa: CASSQLQIGYEQYF
cdr3_nt: TGCGCCAGCAGCCAACTCCAAATCGGCTACGAGCAGTACTTC

clone_size: .
j_call: TRBJ2-7
v_call: TRBV30
d_call: .
cdr3_aa: CAWSVAASYEQYF
cdr3_nt: TGTGCCTGGAGTGTCGCAGCCTCCTACGAGCAGTACTTC

clone_size: .
j_call: TRBJ2-3
v_call: TRBV9
d_call: .
cdr3_aa: CASSDRKDTDTQYF
cdr3_nt: TGTGCCAGCAGCGATCGGAAAGACACAGATACGCAGTATTTT

clone_size: .
j_call: TRBJ1-2
v_call: TRBV6-5
d_call: .
cdr3_aa: CASSYSPINYGYTF
cdr3_nt: TGTGCCAGCAGTTATTCGCCCATCAACTATGGCTACACCTTC

clone_size: .
j_call: TRBJ2-1
v_call: TRBV27
d_call: .
cdr3_aa: CASAPRSYNEQFF
cdr3_nt: TGTGCCAGCGCGCCACGCTCCTACAATGAGCAGTTCTTC

clone_size: .
j_call: TRBJ1-1
v_call: TRBV5-1
d_call: .
cdr3_aa: CASRAGNTEAFF
cdr3_nt: TGCGCCAGCAGGGCCGGGAACACTGAAGCTTTCTTT

clone_size: .
j_call: TRBJ2-3
v_call: TRBV7-3
d_call: .
cdr3_aa: CASSSNPIRRGPTDTQYF
cdr3_nt: TGTGCCAGCAGCTCTAACCCGATCAGGCGGGGGCCCACAGATACGCAGTATTTT

clone_size: .
j_call: TRBJ1-2
v_call: TRBV14
d_call: .
cdr3_aa: CASSPRQSSSYGYTF
cdr3_nt: TGTGCCAGCAGCCCGCGACAGAGTTCGTCCTATGGCTACACCTTC

clone_size: .
j_call: TRBJ2-2
v_call: TRBV6-6
d_call: TRBD2
cdr3_aa: CASSYWSSGRDGELFF
cdr3_nt: TGTGCCAGCAGTTACTGGTCTAGCGGGAGGGACGGGGAGCTGTTTTTT

clone_size: .
j_call: TRBJ2-7
v_call: TRBV9
d_call: .
cdr3_aa: CASSVGGGDYEQYF
cdr3_nt: TGTGCCAGCAGCGTAGGCGGCGGCGACTACGAGCAGTACTTC

clone_size: .
j_call: TRBJ2-7
v_call: TRBV4-3
d_call: .
cdr3_aa: CASSQHRVSYYEQYF
cdr3_nt: TGCGCCAGCAGCCAGCACAGGGTTTCCTACTACGAGCAGTACTTC

clone_size: .
j_call: TRBJ1-6
v_call: TRBV2
d_call: .
cdr3_aa: CASSARLGDSPLHF
cdr3_nt: TGTGCCAGCAGTGCCAGACTTGGCGATTCACCCCTCCACTTT

clone_size: .
j_call: TRBJ2-7
v_call: TRBV2
d_call: TRBD1
cdr3_aa: CASSDPLGQGDEQYF
cdr3_nt: TGTGCCAGCAGTGACCCTTTAGGACAGGGGGACGAGCAGTACTTC

clone_size: .
j_call: TRBJ1-1
v_call: TRBV25-1
d_call: .
cdr3_aa: CASSESGTSMNTEAFF
cdr3_nt: TGTGCCAGCAGTGAATCAGGGACTTCCATGAACACTGAAGCTTTCTTT

clone_size: .
j_call: TRBJ1-1
v_call: TRBV5-4
d_call: TRBD1
cdr3_aa: CASSWGTGGLGAFF
cdr3_nt: TGTGCCAGCAGCTGGGGGACAGGGGGCCTGGGAGCTTTCTTT

clone_size: .
j_call: TRBJ2-7
v_call: TRBV21-1
d_call: .
cdr3_aa: CASSTPLRGEQYF
cdr3_nt: TGTGCCAGCAGCACCCCCCTCAGGGGGGAGCAGTACTTC

clone_size: .
j_call: TRBJ1-1
v_call: TRBV27
d_call: .
cdr3_aa: CASSLSRTGTEAFF
cdr3_nt: TGTGCCAGCAGTTTATCCCGGACGGGCACTGAAGCTTTCTTT

clone_size: .
j_call: TRBJ2-7
v_call: TRBV5-1
d_call: .
cdr3_aa: CASSFRDYEQYF
cdr3_nt: TGCGCCAGCAGCTTCAGGGATTACGAGCAGTACTTC

clone_size: .
j_call: TRBJ2-2
v_call: TRBV7-6
d_call: .
cdr3_aa: CASSQRTSNTGELFF
cdr3_nt: TGTGCCAGCAGCCAAAGGACTTCGAACACCGGGGAGCTGTTTTTT

clone_size: .
j_call: TRBJ1-1
v_call: TRBV27
d_call: .
cdr3_aa: CASGTGWVTDTEAFF
cdr3_nt: TGTGCCAGCGGTACAGGGTGGGTAACGGACACTGAAGCTTTCTTT